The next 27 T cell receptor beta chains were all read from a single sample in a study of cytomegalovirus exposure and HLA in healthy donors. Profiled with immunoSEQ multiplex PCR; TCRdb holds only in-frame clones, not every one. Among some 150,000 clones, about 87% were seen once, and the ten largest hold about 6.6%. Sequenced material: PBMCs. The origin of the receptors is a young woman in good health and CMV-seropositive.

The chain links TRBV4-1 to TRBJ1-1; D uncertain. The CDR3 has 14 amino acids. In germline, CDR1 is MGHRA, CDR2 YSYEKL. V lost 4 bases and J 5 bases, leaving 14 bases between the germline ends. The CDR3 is CASSPGPGRTEAFF. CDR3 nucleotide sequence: TGCGCCAGCAGCCCCGGACCCGGGAGGACTGAAGCTTTCTTT.

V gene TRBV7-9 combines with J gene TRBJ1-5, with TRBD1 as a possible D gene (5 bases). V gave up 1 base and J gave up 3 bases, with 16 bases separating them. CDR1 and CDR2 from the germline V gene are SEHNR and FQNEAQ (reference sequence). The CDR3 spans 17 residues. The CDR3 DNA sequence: TGTGCCAGCAGCTTAGTAGCCGGCGGGACGGTCAATCAGCCCCAGCATTTT. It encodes CASSLVAGGTVNQPQHF.

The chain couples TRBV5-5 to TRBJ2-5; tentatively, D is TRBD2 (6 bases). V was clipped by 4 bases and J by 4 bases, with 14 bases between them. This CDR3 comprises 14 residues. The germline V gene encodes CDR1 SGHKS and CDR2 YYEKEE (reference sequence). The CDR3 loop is CASSLPAGLETQYF. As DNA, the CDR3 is TGTGCCAGCAGCCTTCCGGCGGGACTAGAGACCCAGTACTTC.

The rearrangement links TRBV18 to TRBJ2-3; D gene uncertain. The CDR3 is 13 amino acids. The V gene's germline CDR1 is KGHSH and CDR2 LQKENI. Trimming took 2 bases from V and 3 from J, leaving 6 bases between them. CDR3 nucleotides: TGTGCCAGCTCACCAGAACTAACAGATACGCAGTATTTT. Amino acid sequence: CASSPELTDTQYF.

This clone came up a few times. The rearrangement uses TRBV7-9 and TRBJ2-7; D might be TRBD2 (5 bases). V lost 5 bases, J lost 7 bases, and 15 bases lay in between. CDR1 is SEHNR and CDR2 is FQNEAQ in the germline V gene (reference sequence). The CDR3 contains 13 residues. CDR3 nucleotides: TGTGCCAGCAGCACTGAGGGAAATGGGGAGCAGTACTTC. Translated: CASSTEGNGEQYF.

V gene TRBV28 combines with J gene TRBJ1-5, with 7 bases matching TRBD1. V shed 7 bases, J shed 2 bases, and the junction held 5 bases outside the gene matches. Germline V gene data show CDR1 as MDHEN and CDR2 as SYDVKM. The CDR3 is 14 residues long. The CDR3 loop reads CASNGQVGNQPQHF. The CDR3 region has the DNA TGTGCCAGCAATGGACAGGTTGGCAATCAGCCCCAGCATTTT. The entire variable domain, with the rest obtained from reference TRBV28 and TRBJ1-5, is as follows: DVKVTQSSRYLVKRTGEKVFLECVQDMDHENMFWYRQDPGLGLRLIYFSYDVKMKEKGDIPEGYSVSREKKERFSLILESASTNQTSMYLCASNGQVGNQPQHFGDGTRLSIL.

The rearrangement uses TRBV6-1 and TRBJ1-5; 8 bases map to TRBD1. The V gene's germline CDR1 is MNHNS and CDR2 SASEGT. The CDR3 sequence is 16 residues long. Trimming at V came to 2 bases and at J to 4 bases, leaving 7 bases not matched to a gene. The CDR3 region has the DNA TGTGCCAGCAGTGAATTGACAGGGGTAGGGAATCAGCCCCAGCATTTT. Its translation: CASSELTGVGNQPQHF.

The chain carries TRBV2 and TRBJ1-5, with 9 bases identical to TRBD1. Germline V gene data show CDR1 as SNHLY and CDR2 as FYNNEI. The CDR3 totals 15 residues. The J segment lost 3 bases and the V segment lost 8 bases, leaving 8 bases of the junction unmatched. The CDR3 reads CASAPGQGHNQPQHF. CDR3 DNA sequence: TGTGCCAGCGCTCCGGGACAGGGCCACAATCAGCCCCAGCATTTT.

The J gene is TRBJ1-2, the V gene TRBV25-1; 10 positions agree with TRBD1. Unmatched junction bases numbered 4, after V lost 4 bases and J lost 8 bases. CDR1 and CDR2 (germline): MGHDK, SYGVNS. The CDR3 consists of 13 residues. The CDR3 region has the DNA TGTGCCAGCAGTGCGGGACAGGGGAGCGGCTACACCTTC. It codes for CASSAGQGSGYTF.

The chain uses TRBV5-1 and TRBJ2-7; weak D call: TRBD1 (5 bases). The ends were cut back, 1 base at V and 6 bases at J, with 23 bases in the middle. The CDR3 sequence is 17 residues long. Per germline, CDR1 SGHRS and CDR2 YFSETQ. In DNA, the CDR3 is TGCGCCAGCAGCTTGTTTGTTGTCGGAAGTCCTACAGGCGAGCAGTACTTC. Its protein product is CASSLFVVGSPTGEQYF.

The chain's CDR3 is CASSERPREPYGYTF. As DNA, the CDR3 is TGTGCCAGCAGTGAACGTCCCAGGGAACCCTATGGCTACACCTTC. This rearrangement joins TRBV6-1 to TRBJ1-2; TRBD1 is a possible D gene (5 bases). CDR3 length: 15 amino acids. Per germline, CDR1 MNHNS and CDR2 SASEGT. The V end was cut by 2 bases, the J end by 4 bases, with 14 bases between.

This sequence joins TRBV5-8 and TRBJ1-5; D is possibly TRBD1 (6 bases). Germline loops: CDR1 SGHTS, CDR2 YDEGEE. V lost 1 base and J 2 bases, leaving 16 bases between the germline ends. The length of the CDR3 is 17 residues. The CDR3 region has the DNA TGTGCCAGCAGCTTGTTGCTCCTCTCAGGGGGCAATCAGCCCCAGCATTTT. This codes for CASSLLLLSGGNQPQHF.

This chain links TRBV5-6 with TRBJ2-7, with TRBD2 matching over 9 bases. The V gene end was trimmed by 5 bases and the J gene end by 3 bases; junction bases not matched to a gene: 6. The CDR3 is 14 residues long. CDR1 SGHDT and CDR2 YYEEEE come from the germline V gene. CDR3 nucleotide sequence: TGTGCCAGCAGTCCCGGGACTAGCCGCTACGAGCAGTACTTC. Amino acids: CASSPGTSRYEQYF.

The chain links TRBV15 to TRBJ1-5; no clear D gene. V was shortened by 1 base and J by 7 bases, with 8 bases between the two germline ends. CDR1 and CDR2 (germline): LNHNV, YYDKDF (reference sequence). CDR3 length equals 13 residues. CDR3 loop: CATSRGGSQPQHF. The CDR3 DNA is TGTGCCACCAGCAGAGGAGGGTCCCAGCCCCAGCATTTT.

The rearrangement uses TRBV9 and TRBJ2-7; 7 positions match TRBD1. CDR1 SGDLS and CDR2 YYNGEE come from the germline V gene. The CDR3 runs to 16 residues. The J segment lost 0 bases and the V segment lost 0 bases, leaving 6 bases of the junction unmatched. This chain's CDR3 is CASSVGVGGSSYEQYF. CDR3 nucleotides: TGTGCCAGCAGCGTAGGTGTAGGGGGCAGCTCCTACGAGCAGTACTTC. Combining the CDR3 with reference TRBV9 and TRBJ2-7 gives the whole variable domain DSGVTQTPKHLITATGQRVTLRCSPRSGDLSVYWYQQSLDQGLQFLIQYYNGEERAKGNILERFSAQQFPDLHSELNLSSLELGDSALYFCASSVGVGGSSYEQYFGPGTRLTVT.

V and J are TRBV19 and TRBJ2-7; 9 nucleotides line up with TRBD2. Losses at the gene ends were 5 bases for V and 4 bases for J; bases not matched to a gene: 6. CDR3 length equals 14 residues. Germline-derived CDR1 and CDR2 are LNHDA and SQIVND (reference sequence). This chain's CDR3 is CASSGGSGSYEQYF. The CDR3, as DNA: TGTGCCAGTAGTGGGGGTAGCGGGAGTTACGAGCAGTACTTC. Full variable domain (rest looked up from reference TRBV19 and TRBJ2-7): DGGITQSPKYLFRKEGQNVTLSCEQNLNHDAMYWYRQDPGQGLRLIYYSQIVNDFQKGDIAEGYSVSREKKESFPLTVTSAQKNPTAFYLCASSGGSGSYEQYFGPGTRLTVT.

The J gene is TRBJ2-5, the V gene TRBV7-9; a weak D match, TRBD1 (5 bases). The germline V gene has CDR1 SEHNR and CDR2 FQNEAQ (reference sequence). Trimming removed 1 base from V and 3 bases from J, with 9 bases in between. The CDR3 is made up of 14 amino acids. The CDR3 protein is CASSLVGREETQYF. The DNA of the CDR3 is TGTGCCAGCAGCTTAGTAGGCAGGGAAGAGACCCAGTACTTC.

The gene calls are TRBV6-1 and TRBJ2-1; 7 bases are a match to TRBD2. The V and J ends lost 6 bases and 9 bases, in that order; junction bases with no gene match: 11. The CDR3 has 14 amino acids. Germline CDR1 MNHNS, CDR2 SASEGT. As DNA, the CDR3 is TGTGCCAGCAGCCCTAATTGGGGGGGTGGTGAGCAGTTCTTC. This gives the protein CASSPNWGGGEQFF.

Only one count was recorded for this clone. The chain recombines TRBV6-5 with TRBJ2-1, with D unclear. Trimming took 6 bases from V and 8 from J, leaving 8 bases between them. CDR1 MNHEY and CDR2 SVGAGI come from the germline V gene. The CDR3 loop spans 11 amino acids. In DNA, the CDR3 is TGTGCCAGCAGGGCGGTACATGAGCAGTTCTTC. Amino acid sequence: CASRAVHEQFF.

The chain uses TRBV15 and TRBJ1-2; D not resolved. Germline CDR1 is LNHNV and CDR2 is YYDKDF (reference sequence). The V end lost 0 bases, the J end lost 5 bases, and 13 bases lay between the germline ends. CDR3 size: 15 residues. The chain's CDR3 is CATSRELMGDYGYTF. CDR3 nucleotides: TGTGCCACCAGCAGAGAATTGATGGGAGATTATGGCTACACCTTC.

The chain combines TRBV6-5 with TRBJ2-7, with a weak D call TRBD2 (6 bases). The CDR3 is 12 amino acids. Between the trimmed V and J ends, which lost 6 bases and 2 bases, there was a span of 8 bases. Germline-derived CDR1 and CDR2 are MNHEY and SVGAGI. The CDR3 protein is CASSGGPYEQYF. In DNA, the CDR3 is TGTGCCAGCAGCGGGGGTCCCTACGAGCAGTACTTC.

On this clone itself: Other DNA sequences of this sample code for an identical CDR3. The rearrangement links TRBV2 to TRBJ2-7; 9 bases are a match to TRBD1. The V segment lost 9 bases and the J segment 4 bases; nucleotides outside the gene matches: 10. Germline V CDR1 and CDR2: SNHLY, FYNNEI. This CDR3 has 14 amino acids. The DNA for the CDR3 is TGTGCCAGTAGAACACCCGGGACAGGGTACGAGCAGTACTTC. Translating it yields CASRTPGTGYEQYF.

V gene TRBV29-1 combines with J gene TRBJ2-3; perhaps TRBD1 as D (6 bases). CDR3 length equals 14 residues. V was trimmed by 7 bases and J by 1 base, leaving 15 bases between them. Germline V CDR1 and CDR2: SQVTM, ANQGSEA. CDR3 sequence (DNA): TGCAGCGCCAAGGACAGCACCGGCACAGATACGCAGTATTTT. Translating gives CSAKDSTGTDTQYF.

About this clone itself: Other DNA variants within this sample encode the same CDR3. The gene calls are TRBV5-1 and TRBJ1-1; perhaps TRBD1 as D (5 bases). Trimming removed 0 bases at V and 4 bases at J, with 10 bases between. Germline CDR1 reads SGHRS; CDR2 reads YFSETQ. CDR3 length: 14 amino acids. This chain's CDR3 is CASSLEGRGTEAFF. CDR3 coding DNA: TGCGCCAGCAGCTTGGAGGGGCGTGGCACTGAAGCTTTCTTT.

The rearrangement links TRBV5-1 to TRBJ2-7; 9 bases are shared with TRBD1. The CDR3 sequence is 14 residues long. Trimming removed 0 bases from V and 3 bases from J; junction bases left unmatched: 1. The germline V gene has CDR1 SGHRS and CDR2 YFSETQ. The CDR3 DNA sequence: TGCGCCAGCAGCTTGGGGGACAGGGTCTACGAGCAGTACTTC. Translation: CASSLGDRVYEQYF. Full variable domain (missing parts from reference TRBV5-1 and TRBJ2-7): KAGVTQTPRYLIKTRGQQVTLSCSPISGHRSVSWYQQTPGQGLQFLFEYFSETQRNKGNFPGRFSGRQFSNSRSEMNVSTLELGDSALYLCASSLGDRVYEQYFGPGTRLTVT.

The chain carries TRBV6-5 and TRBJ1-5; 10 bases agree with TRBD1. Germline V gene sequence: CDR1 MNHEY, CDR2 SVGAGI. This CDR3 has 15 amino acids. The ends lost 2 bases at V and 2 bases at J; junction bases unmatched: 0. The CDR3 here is CASSYGTGGNQPQHF. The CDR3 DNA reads TGTGCCAGCAGTTACGGGACAGGGGGCAATCAGCCCCAGCATTTT.

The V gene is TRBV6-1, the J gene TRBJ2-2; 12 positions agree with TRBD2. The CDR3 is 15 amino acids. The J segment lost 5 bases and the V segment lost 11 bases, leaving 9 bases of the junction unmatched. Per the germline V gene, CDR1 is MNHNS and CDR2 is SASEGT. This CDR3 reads CAARLAGVETGELFF. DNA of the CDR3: TGTGCCGCCAGACTAGCGGGAGTTGAAACCGGGGAGCTGTTTTTT.